This T cell receptor beta chain came from a study of blood T cell repertoires in COVID-19. For the study at large: Sites across the United States, Italy and Spain contributed samples from acute and convalescent COVID-19.

Germline V gene lookup returns CDR1 SNHLY and CDR2 FYNNEI. The CDR3 loop spans 16 amino acids. J lost 4 bases, V lost 4 bases, and 9 bases had no gene match. Participants were aged about 18 to 90 years, lived in around 22 US areas, and enrolled virtually. Cohorts were determined from participant-reported clinical history. In the source study's methods: Nucleated cell counts were estimated from reference gene primer amplification. Sequencing used immunoSEQ multiplex PCR; TCRdb keeps in-frame clones, though not all of them. V and J calls and clone size come straight from that table; D and trimming were deduced from the DNA. The table shows about 230,000 clones, with around 89% occurring only once.

The chain couples TRBV2 to TRBJ1-3; 8 bases map to TRBD1. The clonotype originates from a woman between 35 and 50 years old with acute COVID-19. Specimen: PBMCs or T cells enriched from blood (not recorded which). CDR3 protein: CASSGTDRVGGNTIYF. The CDR3 DNA sequence: TGTGCCAGCAGTGGGACGGACAGGGTGGGAGGAAACACCATATATTTT.